The clone carrying this T cell receptor (beta chain) occurred many times. Using RNA transcripts as the source, TCR beta CDR3 regions were amplified. RT-PCR in the first round (using the HTBI primer set) targeted the TCR CDR3. TCRdb redid the calling of the multiplex PCR reads with MiXCR, one entry per CDR3 protein. This table has about 420,000 distinct CDR3 sequences, around 13% appearing once. The data were taken from a study of T cells in Graves' hyperthyroidism and ophthalmopathy. The CDR3 sequence is 14 residues long. V shed 1 base and J 3 bases; nucleotides not matched to a gene: 3. Germline loops: CDR1 DFQATT, CDR2 SNEGSKA (reference sequence).

The chain joins TRBV20-1 to TRBJ2-1; 7 nucleotides line up with TRBD2. Sequenced sample: blood. This TCR was sampled from a woman under 30 with Graves' hyperthyroidism. This CDR3 is CSARGGSGYNEQFF. The CDR3 region has the DNA TGCAGTGCTAGAGGCGGGAGCGGCTACAATGAGCAGTTCTTC.